The rows below give T cell receptor beta chains drawn from one sample of a study of blood T cell dynamics during melanoma immunotherapy. Generated by immunoSEQ multiplex PCR, the TCRdb table keeps only in-frame clones and is missing some. This sample has some 9,800 clones, with about 88% found just once. Sequenced material: blood, taken from a patient treated with checkpoint blockade. The receptor set was obtained from a human donor with melanoma. The CDR3 runs from the conserved cysteine through the conserved F or W. D genes are given only for firm matches. Only part of the rows carry a size: once, few, many, or a class if the clone is expanded.

CDR3 length	D gene	V gene	J gene	clone size	CDR3 DNA	CDR3 protein
15	-	TRBV18	TRBJ2-2	-	TGTGCCAGCTCACCAGGTTCGGTTTCACCCGGGGAGCTGTTTTTT	CASSPGSVSPGELFF
19	TRBD1	TRBV6-1	TRBJ1-4	-	TGTGCCAGCAGTGGAGGCACAGGGGAGAGGTTCCGAACTAATGAAAAACTGTTTTTT	CASSGGTGERFRTNEKLFF
14	-	TRBV7-2	TRBJ2-2	few	TGTGCCAGCAGCTTAGAGGGCTACACCGGGGAGCTGTTTTTT	CASSLEGYTGELFF
16	-	TRBV7-2	TRBJ2-4	-	TGTGCCAGCAGCCCAAGGACCGGTCTAGCCAAAAACATTCAGTACTTC	CASSPRTGLAKNIQYF
15	-	TRBV29-1	TRBJ1-1	-	TGCAGCGCCCGGTCGTCGACAGTGATGAACACTGAAGCTTTCTTT	CSARSSTVMNTEAFF
13	-	TRBV2	TRBJ2-7	-	TGTGCCAGCCGAACCTTCTTCTCCTACGAGCAGTACTTC	CASRTFFSYEQYF
14	TRBD1	TRBV27	TRBJ2-7	-	TGTGCCAGCAGTTTACAGGGGGCTAACTACGAGCAGTACTTC	CASSLQGANYEQYF
16	TRBD1	TRBV7-2	TRBJ2-5	-	TGTGCCAGCAGCTTAGTTCAGGACAGGTATACGGAGACCCAGTACTTC	CASSLVQDRYTETQYF
14	TRBD1	TRBV2	TRBJ1-4	-	TGTGCCAGCAGGGACAGGGTCACTAATGAAAAACTGTTTTTT	CASRDRVTNEKLFF
15	TRBD1	TRBV4-2	TRBJ1-2	-	TGTGCCAGCAGCCCCCTATCTGGACAGGGGGCGGGCTACACCTTC	CASSPLSGQGAGYTF
14	-	TRBV19	TRBJ2-1	-	TGTGCCAGCCTATCCCTGGTTGGGGAACGTGAGCAGTTCTTC	CASLSLVGEREQFF
16	TRBD1	TRBV28	TRBJ2-5	few	TGTGCCAGCAGTGAGGGCGGCAGGGGGTTAGGAGAGACCCAGTACTTC	CASSEGGRGLGETQYF
14	-	TRBV7-9	TRBJ1-2	-	TGTGCCAGCAGCGTGGACGGCCGATACTATGGCTACACCTTC	CASSVDGRYYGYTF
15	-	TRBV30	TRBJ1-2	-	TGTGCCTGGAGTGTAGCGGGGGCCGGAGGCTATGGCTACACCTTC	CAWSVAGAGGYGYTF
17	TRBD1	TRBV27	TRBJ1-2	few	TGTGCCAGCAGGGACAGGGGATGGGGGAGTTTTAACTATGGCTACACCTTC	CASRDRGWGSFNYGYTF
13	-	TRBV25-1	TRBJ2-7	-	TGTGCCAGCAGTCGGGAGCCTTGGGACGAGCAGTACTTC	CASSREPWDEQYF
13	-	TRBV19	TRBJ2-3	-	TGTGCCAGTAGTCCCAGCAACAGAAAAATGATGTATTTT	CASSPSNRKMMYF
16	TRBD2	TRBV6-5	TRBJ2-4	once	TGTGCCAGCAGTTACTCGTCGGCGGGAGCGGGAAACATTCAGTACTTC	CASSYSSAGAGNIQYF
11	-	TRBV5-1	TRBJ1-1	few	TGCGCCAGCAGGCGAGAAACTGAAGCTTTCTTT	CASRRETEAFF
13	-	TRBV5-1	TRBJ2-6	-	TGCGCCAGCCGGGATGCTGGGGCCAACGTCCTGACTTTC	CASRDAGANVLTF
16	-	TRBV27	TRBJ2-5	-	TGTGCCAGCAGTCTTGCGATTCCAGGGGTCCAAGAGACCCAGTACTTC	CASSLAIPGVQETQYF
14	-	TRBV7-9	TRBJ1-1	-	TGTGCCAGCAGCTTGGTTAAGGGCATAACTGAAGCTTTCTTT	CASSLVKGITEAFF
14	TRBD2	TRBV30	TRBJ2-7	-	TGTGCCTGGAGTGTAAGCGGGGGGCCCTACGAGCAGTACTTC	CAWSVSGGPYEQYF
16	TRBD2	TRBV2	TRBJ2-7	few	TGTGCCAGCAGTGAATCGACTAGCGGGGGTACCTACGAGCAGTACTTC	CASSESTSGGTYEQYF
15	-	TRBV6-1	TRBJ1-2	-	TGTGCCAGCAGTATTGACGGATCCTCCCTCTATGGCTACACCTTC	CASSIDGSSLYGYTF
13	-	TRBV10-2	TRBJ2-7	-	TGCGCCAGCAGGGCCGCGGGACTCTACGAGCAGTACTTC	CASRAAGLYEQYF
16	-	TRBV9	TRBJ2-1	few	TGTGCCAGCAGCGTAGGGGAGGCTATCAAAGGGGATGAGCAGTTCTTC	CASSVGEAIKGDEQFF
17	TRBD2	TRBV15	TRBJ2-3	-	TGTGCCACCAGCAGAGGGCGTAGCGGGGCCCCCAGAGATACGCAGTATTTT	CATSRGRSGAPRDTQYF
13	TRBD1	TRBV6-6	TRBJ2-7	-	TGTGCCAGCAGGGGGGGACAGGGGCGAGAGCAGTACTTC	CASRGGQGREQYF
13	-	TRBV6-4	TRBJ2-1	once	TGTGCCAGCAGTGACATGGGGGCGGGAGAGCAGTTCTTC	CASSDMGAGEQFF
15	-	TRBV6-5	TRBJ1-2	-	TGTGCCAGCAGTTTCGAACTCAGGGGTGGCTATGGCTACACCTTC	CASSFELRGGYGYTF
14	TRBD1	TRBV7-9	TRBJ2-7	once	TGTGCCAGCAGCCACCGGGACAGGGTCGACGAGCAGTACTTC	CASSHRDRVDEQYF
15	TRBD1	TRBV6-1	TRBJ2-3	once	TGTGCCAGCAGGAAAGGGACAGCAAGCACAGATACGCAGTATTTT	CASRKGTASTDTQYF
14	-	TRBV28	TRBJ2-7	-	TGTGCCAGCTTGACGTCGGCTGAGGGGTACGAGCAGTACTTC	CASLTSAEGYEQYF
15	-	TRBV4-2	TRBJ2-7	medium-sized	TGTGCCAGCAGCGACAAAACAGGGTTCTCCTACGAGCAGTACTTC	CASSDKTGFSYEQYF
17	TRBD1	TRBV5-4	TRBJ2-5	-	TGTGCCAGCAGCGTCCCGGGACAGGGCCGGGATGGAGAGACCCAGTACTTC	CASSVPGQGRDGETQYF